The 8 T cell receptor beta chains below were found in one sample sequenced in a study of blood T cell repertoires in COVID-19. The protocol was immunoSEQ multiplex PCR, while the TCRdb copy is restricted to in-frame clones and leaves out a portion. This sample has tens of thousands of clones, with roughly 89% found just once. Input material: peripheral blood. These receptors were collected from a man older than 75 with acute or convalescent COVID-19.

The V and J genes are TRBV6-5 and TRBJ2-2; D perhaps matches TRBD1 (6 bases). Germline V lookup: CDR1 MNHEY, CDR2 SVGAGI. The CDR3 covers 15 residues. Deletions cut 2 bases from V and 6 bases from J, with 13 bases between. The CDR3 sequence is CASSYRSQGPGELFF. The CDR3 bases are TGTGCCAGCAGTTACAGGAGCCAGGGGCCCGGGGAGCTGTTTTTT.

Here the CDR3 DNA reads TGTGCCAGCAGTTTGGCAGGGGCAGGGACCATGAACACTGAAGCTTTCTTT. It specifies CASSLAGAGTMNTEAFF. This sequence joins TRBV28 and TRBJ1-1; D is perhaps TRBD1 (6 bases). V lost 3 bases and J lost 0, with 17 bases in between. Germline CDR1 reads MDHEN; CDR2 reads SYDVKM. The CDR3 has 17 amino acids.

Note on this clone: Other DNA sequences in the sample encode the same CDR3. The chain uses TRBV5-1 and TRBJ2-5; 12 bases are a match to TRBD2. The CDR3 contains 16 residues. J was trimmed by 5 bases and V by 0 bases; bases with no gene match: 5. CDR1 and CDR2 (germline): SGHRS, YFSETQ. DNA of the CDR3: TGCGCCAGCAGCTTGGCTAGCGGGAGGGCCTCGGAGACCCAGTACTTC. It translates to CASSLASGRASETQYF.

Of note for this clone: Other DNA sequences within the sample encode an identical CDR3. The rearrangement links TRBV3-1 (or the pseudogene TRBV3-2) to TRBJ1-1, with D possibly matching TRBD1 (6 bases). Germline-derived CDR1 and CDR2 are LGHDT and YNNKEL (reference sequence). The CDR3 has 14 residues. V shed 1 base and J shed 3 bases, with 9 bases lying between them. CDR3 loop: CASSQVGGDTEAFF. The CDR3 bases are TGTGCCAGCAGCCAAGTAGGGGGGGACACTGAAGCTTTCTTT.

The chain carries TRBV19 and TRBJ1-5; TRBD1 might be the D (6 bases). Germline CDR1 reads LNHDA; CDR2 reads SQIVND (reference sequence). V lost 5 bases and J 0 bases, leaving 11 bases between the germline ends. The CDR3 is 15 amino acids. CDR3 in DNA: TGTGCCAGTAGTCAAACAGGGTTTAGCAATCAGCCCCAGCATTTT. Its translation is CASSQTGFSNQPQHF.

The J gene is TRBJ1-3, the V gene TRBV14, with D perhaps TRBD1 (5 bases). Germline CDR1 is SGHDN and CDR2 is FVKESK. The CDR3 totals 16 residues. Trimming took 5 bases from V and 2 from J, leaving 16 bases between them. CDR3 sequence: CASSVAWSGAGNTIYF. The CDR3 DNA sequence: TGTGCCAGCAGCGTGGCCTGGTCGGGGGCTGGAAACACCATATATTTT.

This sequence joins TRBV18 and TRBJ1-2; D perhaps matches TRBD1 (6 bases). Germline lookup yields CDR1 KGHSH and CDR2 LQKENI. V was pared by 6 bases and J by 6 bases, with 14 bases between. There are 13 residues in the CDR3. DNA for the CDR3: TGTGCCAGCTCCCTCGACAGGACCAATGGCTACACCTTC. Encoded protein: CASSLDRTNGYTF. The full variable domain, with the rest looked up from reference TRBV18 and TRBJ1-2, is NAGVMQNPRHLVRRRGQEARLRCSPMKGHSHVYWYRQLPEEGLKFMVYLQKENIIDESGMPKERFSAEFPKEGPSILRIQQVVRGDSAAYFCASSLDRTNGYTFGSGTRLTVV.

J is TRBJ2-2 and V is TRBV30; 14 bases line up with TRBD2. The ends lost 5 bases at V and 1 base at J; junction bases unmatched: 9. The CDR3 covers 18 residues. Germline V gives CDR1 GTSNPN, CDR2 SVGIG (reference sequence). Here the CDR3 reads CAWLSGTSGSKNTGELFF. The CDR3 nucleotides are TGTGCCTGGCTTTCCGGGACTAGCGGGAGTAAGAACACCGGGGAGCTGTTTTTT.